The 4 T cell receptor beta chains in this list originate from one sample, sequenced in a study of CD4 and CD8 cells across lung adenocarcinoma regions (dated by TCRdb to 2016 to 2019). Preparation of the library involved PCR. Instrument on record: HiSeq X Ten. TCRdb itself trimmed the public reads at Q25 with fastp, ran MiXCR and retained productive beta chains. Under each unique CDR3 protein, matching rows form one entry showing the most common genes and DNA. This sample is represented by more than 4,000 distinct CDR3 sequences; roughly 45% of them were singletons. The top ten clones comprise more than 13% of the sample. The sample consisted of CD4+ T cells from the margin of a lung tumor. The intended sense of this specimen's cell subset or site label: tumor margin region. These receptors were taken from a female donor with lung adenocarcinoma. The CD4 and CD8 labels of this study may be unreliable.

About this clonotype itself: At one end, the junction sequence differs from germline, possibly due to a read error. V is TRBV6-1 and J is TRBJ1-2; D gene unclear. CDR1 and CDR2 from the germline V gene are MNHNS and SASEGT. This CDR3 contains 10 residues. The CDR3 DNA reads TGTGCCAGCAGAGAAGATGGCTACACCTTC. The encoded protein is CASREDGYTF.

This clonotype appeared many times. The chain uses TRBV27 and TRBJ2-7, with TRBD2 matching over 9 bases. CDR1 is MNHEY, CDR2 SMNVEV, per germline (reference sequence). Germline trimming cut 5 bases from V and 2 bases from J; bases unmatched to any gene: 7. CDR3 length: 15 amino acids. The CDR3 nucleotides read TGTGCCAGCAGTCGGACTAGCGTCTTGCCCTACGAGCAGTACTTC. This sequence encodes CASSRTSVLPYEQYF.

The J gene is TRBJ2-1, the V gene TRBV4-1, with 16 nucleotides matching TRBD2. The DNA end lines up better with TRBJ2-7; the J call may be wrong. Per germline, CDR1 MGHRA and CDR2 YSYEKL. This CDR3 has 19 amino acids. The CDR3 bases are TGCGCCAGCAGCCACCCGGGACTAGCGGGAGGGCCTGGGGCCTACGAGCAGTACTTC. It encodes CASSHPGLAGGPGAYEQYF.

This clonotype was found a few times. The chain recombines TRBV12-3 or TRBV12-4 with TRBJ2-1; D is unresolved. The J call could be wrong; TRBJ2-7 is a better fit for the DNA end. The CDR3 totals 11 residues. DNA of the CDR3: TGTGCCAGCAGTTTCCACTACGAGCAGTACTTC. It translates to CASSFHYEQYF.